The text below deals with one T cell receptor beta chain. The assay was immunoSEQ multiplex PCR, and TCRdb's table has in-frame clones only and misses some. The table has 50,000 to 65,000 clones, 90% seen once; the top ten hold approximately 2.8%. The sample belongs to a study of T cell changes during pregnancy in multiple sclerosis. V shed 2 bases and J 5 bases; nucleotides not matched to a gene: 8. The CDR3 loop spans 16 amino acids. CDR1 SNHLY and CDR2 FYNNEI come from the germline V gene. This rearrangement joins TRBV2 to TRBJ2-5, with 10 positions matching TRBD2. Specimen: CD8+ T cells from peripheral blood mononuclear cells, collected before pregnancy. The TCR sequence derives from a female donor with multiple sclerosis, enrolled in a pregnancy study. The CDR3, as DNA: TGTGCCAGCAGTGAATCAAGCGGGGGGGCGAGGGAGACCCAGTACTTC. Translating it yields CASSESSGGARETQYF.